The rows below give T cell receptor beta chains drawn from one sample of a study of shared clonotypes between healthy human individuals. Clones were sequenced by immunoSEQ multiplex PCR, and TCRdb holds only the in-frame ones, with some missing. In the table there are about 2.3 million clones, about 90% of which are singletons. Sequenced sample: naive CD4+ T cells from PBMCs. These receptors were obtained from a man aged 18 to 30 in good health. Some clones in this sample may be carry-over from other donors' samples. Each CDR3 is given with its conserved first and last residue. Fields, in order: CDR3 length, clone size, J gene, D gene, V gene, CDR3 DNA, CDR3 protein. A D gene is named only where the DNA matches it firmly. Expanded clones are given a class, and other clones once, few, many or no size at all.

len: 14
abundance: NA
j_gene: TRBJ1-2
d_gene: NA
v_gene: TRBV28
CDR3nt: TGTGCCAGCGGGTCCGGGGGTTCGGACTATGGCTACACCTTC
CDR3aa: CASGSGGSDYGYTF

len: 14
abundance: NA
j_gene: TRBJ2-5
d_gene: NA
v_gene: TRBV5-1
CDR3nt: TGCGCCAGCAGGGGGAGAATGTACCAAGAGACCCAGTACTTC
CDR3aa: CASRGRMYQETQYF

len: 15
abundance: NA
j_gene: TRBJ2-2
d_gene: NA
v_gene: TRBV19
CDR3nt: TGTGCCAGTAGTATGCAAACCTGGGGAACCGGGGAGCTGTTTTTT
CDR3aa: CASSMQTWGTGELFF

len: 16
abundance: NA
j_gene: TRBJ1-5
d_gene: NA
v_gene: TRBV28
CDR3nt: TGTGCCAGCTGGCAGGGAGGGTTTCCTAGCAATCAGCCCCAGCATTTT
CDR3aa: CASWQGGFPSNQPQHF

len: 15
abundance: NA
j_gene: TRBJ2-3
d_gene: NA
v_gene: TRBV2
CDR3nt: TGTGCCAGCAGCCTGGGACACCAACGCACAGATACGCAGTATTTT
CDR3aa: CASSLGHQRTDTQYF

len: 15
abundance: NA
j_gene: TRBJ2-4
d_gene: TRBD1
v_gene: TRBV5-1
CDR3nt: TGCGCCAGCAGCCGGGGACAGGGAGACGGGAACATTCAGTACTTC
CDR3aa: CASSRGQGDGNIQYF

len: 15
abundance: NA
j_gene: TRBJ2-2
d_gene: TRBD2
v_gene: TRBV7-2
CDR3nt: TGTGCCAGCAGCCTAGCGGGACGATACACCGGGGAGCTGTTTTTT
CDR3aa: CASSLAGRYTGELFF

len: 15
abundance: NA
j_gene: TRBJ2-1
d_gene: NA
v_gene: TRBV29-1
CDR3nt: TGCAGCGTCTGCCCCAGTGGATGGGACTACAATGAGCAGTTCTTC
CDR3aa: CSVCPSGWDYNEQFF

len: 16
abundance: once
j_gene: TRBJ2-7
d_gene: TRBD1
v_gene: TRBV18
CDR3nt: TGTGCCAGCTCACCAGGACCGGGACAGGGGGCGGGCGAGCAGTACTTC
CDR3aa: CASSPGPGQGAGEQYF

len: 15
abundance: NA
j_gene: TRBJ2-1
d_gene: TRBD1
v_gene: TRBV5-4
CDR3nt: TGTGCCAGCAGGGAGGGACAGGGGGGTGTCAATGAGCAGTTCTTC
CDR3aa: CASREGQGGVNEQFF

len: 16
abundance: once
j_gene: TRBJ2-2
d_gene: NA
v_gene: TRBV27
CDR3nt: TGTGCCAGCAGTTTATCCAGGGGAGGGGAGGCCGGGGAGCTGTTTTTT
CDR3aa: CASSLSRGGEAGELFF

len: 16
abundance: NA
j_gene: TRBJ2-5
d_gene: NA
v_gene: TRBV7-9
CDR3nt: TGTGCCAGCACTCCTACTAGGGCCCTAATTCAAGAGACCCAGTACTTC
CDR3aa: CASTPTRALIQETQYF

len: 14
abundance: NA
j_gene: TRBJ1-1
d_gene: TRBD1
v_gene: TRBV5-8
CDR3nt: TGTGCCAGCAGCCTACGGACAGGGGGGACTGAAGCTTTCTTT
CDR3aa: CASSLRTGGTEAFF

len: 15
abundance: NA
j_gene: TRBJ2-3
d_gene: TRBD2
v_gene: TRBV27
CDR3nt: TGTGCCAGCAGTTCGGGACTAGCGGGACCAGATACGCAGTATTTT
CDR3aa: CASSSGLAGPDTQYF

len: 13
abundance: NA
j_gene: TRBJ2-3
d_gene: NA
v_gene: TRBV29-1
CDR3nt: TGCAGCGGGAGGGTTAGCGGCACAGATACGCAGTATTTT
CDR3aa: CSGRVSGTDTQYF

len: 15
abundance: NA
j_gene: TRBJ2-3
d_gene: TRBD1
v_gene: TRBV5-1
CDR3nt: TGCGCCAGCAGTAACGGACAGGGGAGGACAGATACGCAGTATTTT
CDR3aa: CASSNGQGRTDTQYF

len: 14
abundance: few
j_gene: TRBJ1-5
d_gene: TRBD1
v_gene: TRBV7-9
CDR3nt: TGTGCCAGCAGCCCAGGGACAGAGAATCAGCCCCAGCATTTT
CDR3aa: CASSPGTENQPQHF

len: 15
abundance: NA
j_gene: TRBJ1-1
d_gene: NA
v_gene: TRBV27
CDR3nt: TGTGCCAGCAGTTTAAGGGCGGGTCGGAACACTGAAGCTTTCTTT
CDR3aa: CASSLRAGRNTEAFF

len: 16
abundance: NA
j_gene: TRBJ2-5
d_gene: NA
v_gene: TRBV19
CDR3nt: TGTGCCAGTAAGGGGTTGGGGGGTCCGAGTCAAGAGACCCAGTACTTC
CDR3aa: CASKGLGGPSQETQYF

len: 14
abundance: NA
j_gene: TRBJ2-7
d_gene: TRBD2
v_gene: TRBV29-1
CDR3nt: TGCAGCGCTACGCTAGCGGGAGTTGGGTACGAGCAGTACTTC
CDR3aa: CSATLAGVGYEQYF

len: 13
abundance: NA
j_gene: TRBJ1-2
d_gene: NA
v_gene: TRBV19
CDR3nt: TGTGCCAGTAGTATGAGCCCTCGCTATGGCTACACCTTC
CDR3aa: CASSMSPRYGYTF

len: 14
abundance: NA
j_gene: TRBJ2-2
d_gene: TRBD2
v_gene: TRBV28
CDR3nt: TGTGCCAGCAGTTTGGGAGGGGACACCGGGGAGCTGTTTTTT
CDR3aa: CASSLGGDTGELFF

len: 14
abundance: NA
j_gene: TRBJ1-1
d_gene: NA
v_gene: TRBV4-3
CDR3nt: TGCGCCAGCAGCCGCGATTTCATGAACACTGAAGCTTTCTTT
CDR3aa: CASSRDFMNTEAFF

len: 17
abundance: NA
j_gene: TRBJ2-1
d_gene: TRBD2
v_gene: TRBV10-2
CDR3nt: TGCGCCAGCAGTGATTTGCGCGGGAGGTACCTTTACAATGAGCAGTTCTTC
CDR3aa: CASSDLRGRYLYNEQFF

len: 16
abundance: NA
j_gene: TRBJ2-5
d_gene: NA
v_gene: TRBV7-8
CDR3nt: TGTGCCAGCAGCACCAGAGGCAGGTCCAGGAGCGAGACCCAGTACTTC
CDR3aa: CASSTRGRSRSETQYF

len: 15
abundance: NA
j_gene: TRBJ1-3
d_gene: NA
v_gene: TRBV14
CDR3nt: TGTGCCAGCAGCCAGAGTCGGACTCTTAGAAACACCATATATTTT
CDR3aa: CASSQSRTLRNTIYF

len: 15
abundance: NA
j_gene: TRBJ2-5
d_gene: TRBD2
v_gene: TRBV2
CDR3nt: TGTGCCAGCAGTGTAGCCCAGCGGGAAGCCACGACCCAGTACTTC
CDR3aa: CASSVAQREATTQYF

len: 14
abundance: few
j_gene: TRBJ1-1
d_gene: TRBD1
v_gene: TRBV11-2
CDR3nt: TGTGCCAGTCGGGACAGGGGTGGTTCCACTGAAGCTTTCTTT
CDR3aa: CASRDRGGSTEAFF

len: 12
abundance: NA
j_gene: TRBJ2-7
d_gene: TRBD1
v_gene: TRBV29-1
CDR3nt: TGCAGCGTAGGGACAGGGGTCTACGAGCAGTACTTC
CDR3aa: CSVGTGVYEQYF

len: 15
abundance: NA
j_gene: TRBJ1-2
d_gene: NA
v_gene: TRBV11-3
CDR3nt: TGTGCCAGCAGCTTAGGAGGGGGGCCTAACTATGGCTACACCTTC
CDR3aa: CASSLGGGPNYGYTF

len: 16
abundance: NA
j_gene: TRBJ2-3
d_gene: TRBD2
v_gene: TRBV25-1
CDR3nt: TGTGCCAGCAGTGGGGGACTAGCGGGAGATTTGGATACGCAGTATTTT
CDR3aa: CASSGGLAGDLDTQYF

len: 15
abundance: NA
j_gene: TRBJ1-3
d_gene: NA
v_gene: TRBV2
CDR3nt: TGTGCCAGCAGAACCGGACAGAACTCTGGAAACACCATATATTTT
CDR3aa: CASRTGQNSGNTIYF

len: 14
abundance: NA
j_gene: TRBJ1-3
d_gene: NA
v_gene: TRBV11-2
CDR3nt: TGTGCCAGCAGCTCCAGGGGTTACGGAAACACCATATATTTT
CDR3aa: CASSSRGYGNTIYF

len: 13
abundance: NA
j_gene: TRBJ1-5
d_gene: TRBD1
v_gene: TRBV28
CDR3nt: TGTGCCAGCAGGAACCAGGGGGAACAGCCCCAGCATTTT
CDR3aa: CASRNQGEQPQHF

len: 14
abundance: NA
j_gene: TRBJ2-6
d_gene: NA
v_gene: TRBV4-2
CDR3nt: TGTGCCAGCAGCCAAGATTCTGGGGCCAACGTCCTGACTTTC
CDR3aa: CASSQDSGANVLTF

len: 14
abundance: NA
j_gene: TRBJ2-7
d_gene: NA
v_gene: TRBV5-1
CDR3nt: TGCGCCAGCAGCTTGGCTGCCAGGGTCTACGAGCAGTACTTC
CDR3aa: CASSLAARVYEQYF

len: 12
abundance: NA
j_gene: TRBJ2-7
d_gene: NA
v_gene: TRBV19
CDR3nt: TGTGCCAGCCGCGGCAGAACTTACGAGCAGTACTTC
CDR3aa: CASRGRTYEQYF

len: 13
abundance: NA
j_gene: TRBJ1-1
d_gene: TRBD1
v_gene: TRBV7-3
CDR3nt: TGTGCCAGCAGCTTGGGGCGGGACAGACAAGCTTTCTTT
CDR3aa: CASSLGRDRQAFF

len: 16
abundance: NA
j_gene: TRBJ2-7
d_gene: TRBD2
v_gene: TRBV11-3
CDR3nt: TGTGCCAGCAGCTACAGAGGACTAGTCGGTCCTAACGAGCAGTACTTC
CDR3aa: CASSYRGLVGPNEQYF

len: 14
abundance: NA
j_gene: TRBJ1-1
d_gene: NA
v_gene: TRBV6-1
CDR3nt: TGTGCCAGCCCCAAAGGTAACAGGGTCACTGAAGCTTTCTTT
CDR3aa: CASPKGNRVTEAFF

len: 12
abundance: NA
j_gene: TRBJ2-2
d_gene: NA
v_gene: TRBV10-2
CDR3nt: TGCGCCAGCAGTGAGTCCCTTCAGGAGCTGTTTTTT
CDR3aa: CASSESLQELFF

len: 15
abundance: NA
j_gene: TRBJ2-7
d_gene: NA
v_gene: TRBV19
CDR3nt: TGTGCCAGTAGTATTTTTCCAGCGGGTTCGGGCGAGCAGTACTTC
CDR3aa: CASSIFPAGSGEQYF

len: 15
abundance: NA
j_gene: TRBJ2-1
d_gene: TRBD2
v_gene: TRBV7-9
CDR3nt: TGTGCCAGCAGCTTATTGGCGGGAGCCGACAATGAGCAGTTCTTC
CDR3aa: CASSLLAGADNEQFF

len: 16
abundance: once
j_gene: TRBJ1-2
d_gene: TRBD1
v_gene: TRBV6-5
CDR3nt: TGTGCCAGCAGTTACCTTTCCGGGACAGGGGCTTATGGCTACACCTTC
CDR3aa: CASSYLSGTGAYGYTF

len: 13
abundance: once
j_gene: TRBJ2-1
d_gene: TRBD2
v_gene: TRBV28
CDR3nt: TGTGCCAGCAGGTTAGCGGGAGCGACTGAGCAGTTCTTC
CDR3aa: CASRLAGATEQFF